The sequence of this T cell receptor beta chain was determined in a study of cytomegalovirus exposure and HLA in healthy donors. General study points: TCR beta chains numbering more than 150 were designated cytomegalovirus-associated. Most of the TCR beta V segments (in an earlier analysis) were productive either about 87% or about 30% of the time. Indistinguishable V segments such as TRBV6-2 and TRBV6-3 were excluded.

A multiplex PCR was run with 60 Vbeta primers and 13 Jbeta primers. Measured with immunoSEQ multiplex PCR; TCRdb has only the in-frame clones, and not every one. The table has about 54,000 clones, 82% seen once; the top ten hold 3% to 3.5%. Worth noting for this clone: Antigen unknown.

Germline CDR1 and CDR2: KGHSH and LQKENI. After removal of 0 bases from V and 3 bases from J, the junction contained 0 bases not matched to a gene. CDR3 length equals 15 residues. The V gene is TRBV18, the J gene TRBJ2-7; 12 bases map to TRBD2. Sequencing was performed on PBMCs. The sequence was collected from a woman between 18 and 30 years old in good health and CMV-seronegative. This CDR3 is CASSPPGLAGYEQYF. CDR3 in DNA: TGTGCCAGCTCACCACCGGGACTAGCGGGCTACGAGCAGTACTTC.